This TCR beta chain was recovered during a study of T cells in Graves' hyperthyroidism and ophthalmopathy. Clinical symptoms, serum thyroxine, TRAb, thyroid ultrasound and orbital computed tomography established diagnosis. From under 12 ml of fresh peripheral blood, PBMCs were isolated. This clonotype was seen more than once but under ten times. What it recognizes is unknown. Using RNA transcripts as the source, TCR beta CDR3 regions were amplified. The TCR CDR3 was amplified in a first-round RT-PCR using the HTBI primer set. One entry per CDR3 protein results from TCRdb running MiXCR on the multiplex PCR reads. The data contain under 800,000 distinct CDR3 sequences, approximately 14% of them singletons. Study-level points and caveats: Blood also showed most of the thyroid clonotypes that were expanded above 0.001.

Sequencing input: blood. The TCR was taken from a woman aged 18-29 years with Graves' hyperthyroidism.

The CDR3: CASRFGLAGANEQFF. CDR3 nucleotides: TGCGCCAGCAGATTCGGACTAGCGGGGGCCAATGAGCAGTTCTTC. The chain uses TRBV5-1 and TRBJ2-1; the match to TRBD2 covers 13 bases. Germline CDR1 reads SGHRS; CDR2 reads YFSETQ. The CDR3 has 15 amino acids. Unmatched junction bases numbered 5, after V lost 5 bases and J lost 6 bases.